This is a list of T cell receptor beta chains from one sample in a study of blood T cell repertoires in COVID-19. The repertoire was sequenced with immunoSEQ multiplex PCR; TCRdb's copy has only in-frame clones and lacks some. The table lists some 230,000 clones, about 80% of them singletons. Source material: PBMCs or T cells enriched from blood (not recorded which). These receptors came from a middle-aged woman with acute COVID-19. Both conserved end residues are part of each CDR3. Each record gives: clone size, V gene, D gene, J gene, CDR3 DNA, CDR3 protein. The D gene is left open where the match is weak. Rows give clone size only sometimes, using once, few, many, or a class for an expanded clone.

-	TRBV3-1/TRBV3-2	TRBD1	TRBJ1-2	TGTGCCAGCAGCTCCCGGGGAGACAGGGTTCCCGGCTACACCTTC	CASSSRGDRVPGYTF
-	TRBV18	TRBD2	TRBJ2-1	TGTGCCAGCTCACCGCGGGGAGCGGGAGTCAATGAGCAGTTCTTC	CASSPRGAGVNEQFF
-	TRBV24-1	-	TRBJ2-5	TGTGCCACCAGTGATTTCGAACCTGGCTCTCAAGAGACCCAGTACTTC	CATSDFEPGSQETQYF
-	TRBV5-1	TRBD2	TRBJ2-5	TGCGCCAGCAGCTTGGAACCTGCGGGGGGCCAAGAGACCCAGTACTTC	CASSLEPAGGQETQYF
-	TRBV27	-	TRBJ1-4	TGTGCCAGCAGTTCGGTCACCCGCGGGGAAAAACTGTTTTTT	CASSSVTRGEKLFF
-	TRBV25-1	-	TRBJ1-1	TGTGCCAGCACCAGGGGAGCCGCAGCTTTCTTT	CASTRGAAAFF
-	TRBV12-3/TRBV12-4	-	TRBJ2-7	TGTGCCAGCAGTTTTGGGACACCCGACGAGCAGTACTTC	CASSFGTPDEQYF
-	TRBV7-8	TRBD1	TRBJ2-3	TGTGCCAGCAGCCCCCGGGACAGGGTTGGTGGAGGTACGCAGTATTTT	CASSPRDRVGGGTQYF
-	TRBV29-1	TRBD2	TRBJ2-1	TGCAGCGTTGTTAGTGGGAGGGCCTTCAATGAGCAGTTCTTC	CSVVSGRAFNEQFF
-	TRBV19	-	TRBJ1-5	TGTGCCAGTAGTCTCTTACCACGGACAAGGCAGCCCCAGCATTTT	CASSLLPRTRQPQHF
once	TRBV30	-	TRBJ1-3	TGTGCCTGGAGCGATGGCGGAAACACCATATATTTT	CAWSDGGNTIYF
-	TRBV3-1/TRBV3-2	-	TRBJ1-6	TGTGCCAGCAGCCCCCGAACGGATTCACCCCTCCACTTT	CASSPRTDSPLHF
-	TRBV18	-	TRBJ2-3	TGTGCCAGCTCAGCGATTGGGGCGGATACGCAGTATTTT	CASSAIGADTQYF
-	TRBV7-3	TRBD2	TRBJ2-1	TGTGCCAGCAGCTTAAGCCAGGCGGGAGTTTATGAGCAGTTCTTC	CASSLSQAGVYEQFF
-	TRBV14	TRBD1	TRBJ1-4	TGTGCCAGCAGTCCCGACAGGGGTCCTAATGAAAAACTGTTTTTT	CASSPDRGPNEKLFF
-	TRBV14	TRBD1	TRBJ1-2	TGTGCCAGCAGCCAAGATCCTTATAACAGGGGGCAGGACTATGGCTACACCTTC	CASSQDPYNRGQDYGYTF
-	TRBV7-9	-	TRBJ2-5	TGTGCCAGCAGCTCTCAAGAGACCCAGTACTTC	CASSSQETQYF
-	TRBV3-1/TRBV3-2	TRBD1	TRBJ2-1	TGTGCCAGCAGCCAAGACCCCGGGACAGGCCAGTTCTTC	CASSQDPGTGQFF
-	TRBV4-1	-	TRBJ2-7	TGCGCCAGCAGCCAAGGTCCCTCCCGAACTTACGAGCAGTACTTC	CASSQGPSRTYEQYF
-	TRBV10-3	TRBD1	TRBJ1-2	TGTGCCATCAGTGAGCGACAGGGGGCCGACGGCTACACCTTC	CAISERQGADGYTF
-	TRBV19	-	TRBJ2-5	TGTGCCAGTAGTATGACCCTAGGAAGGGGTGCATATGAGACCCAGTACTTC	CASSMTLGRGAYETQYF
-	TRBV5-4	TRBD1	TRBJ1-1	TGTGCCAGCAGTAGGACAGGGGGGAACACTGAAGCTTTCTTT	CASSRTGGNTEAFF
once	TRBV7-2	TRBD2	TRBJ2-4	TGTGCCAGCAGCGTTGCCGGGACTAGAAGTCACTTC	CASSVAGTRSHF
-	TRBV27	-	TRBJ2-1	TGTGCCAGCAGTTTCGTAGTCGGGGGGCCTTACAATGAGCAGTTCTTC	CASSFVVGGPYNEQFF
-	TRBV4-1	-	TRBJ1-1	TGCGCCAGCAGCCAAGACCCCCGTACAGTAATGAACACTGAAGCTTTCTTT	CASSQDPRTVMNTEAFF
-	TRBV29-1	-	TRBJ1-2	TGCAGCGTTGGCGGGGGCCAGGGCTATGGCTACACCTTC	CSVGGGQGYGYTF
-	TRBV18	-	TRBJ1-4	TGTGCCAGCTCACAGGGGGTGAATGAAAAACTGTTTTTT	CASSQGVNEKLFF
-	TRBV12-5	TRBD1	TRBJ1-2	TGTGCTAGTGCCATGGACAGGGGGAACTATGGCTACACCTTC	CASAMDRGNYGYTF
-	TRBV7-8	TRBD1	TRBJ2-3	TGTGCCAGCAGCCTCGATCAGGGGGCTACAGATACGCAGTATTTT	CASSLDQGATDTQYF
-	TRBV5-1	TRBD1	TRBJ2-1	TGCGCCAGCAGCGTTCGATATTCCGGGACAGGAGAATACAATGAGCAGTTCTTC	CASSVRYSGTGEYNEQFF
-	TRBV19	-	TRBJ1-3	TGTGCCAGTAGTATAACGGCAGGGGCTGGAAACACCATATATTTT	CASSITAGAGNTIYF
-	TRBV7-2	TRBD1	TRBJ1-6	TGTGCCAGCAGCTTAGGTTTCGGACAGGGGCTATCACCCCTCCACTTT	CASSLGFGQGLSPLHF
many	TRBV28	-	TRBJ1-2	TGTGCCAGCAGTCCTGCAGAAGACAGGGGCTACACCTTC	CASSPAEDRGYTF
-	TRBV28	TRBD2	TRBJ2-1	TGTGCCAGCAGTTCCTGGACTAGCGGGAATGGGAATGAGCAGTTCTTC	CASSSWTSGNGNEQFF
-	TRBV24-1	-	TRBJ1-1	TGTGCCACCAGTGATCCCGGGGGGGGTGAAGCTTTCTTT	CATSDPGGGEAFF
-	TRBV27	-	TRBJ1-1	TGTGCCAGCAGTTACCGGTTGGGTAGAGGGGGGAACACTGAAGCTTTCTTT	CASSYRLGRGGNTEAFF
-	TRBV10-3	-	TRBJ1-3	TGTGCCATCAGTGAGGGGTCAAGGGGTTTTAGAAACACCATATATTTT	CAISEGSRGFRNTIYF
-	TRBV29-1	-	TRBJ2-1	TGCAGCGTTGAAGATGGCCACAATGAGCAGTTCTTC	CSVEDGHNEQFF
few	TRBV11-2	-	TRBJ1-3	TGTGCCAGCAGCCCCGGACAGGGAAACACCATATATTTT	CASSPGQGNTIYF
many	TRBV19	-	TRBJ1-1	TGTGCCAGTAGGGTTGGCGGCACTGAAGCTTTCTTT	CASRVGGTEAFF
-	TRBV7-3	TRBD1	TRBJ2-2	TGTGCCAGCAGCGCACAGGGGCGCGGGGAGCTGTTTTTT	CASSAQGRGELFF
-	TRBV7-9	-	TRBJ2-3	TGTGCCAGCAGCTACCTGGACATGGGCACAGATACGCAGTATTTT	CASSYLDMGTDTQYF
-	TRBV7-9	TRBD2	TRBJ2-3	TGTGCCAGCAGCCCGGGACTAGCGGGTGTTACGCAGTATTTT	CASSPGLAGVTQYF
-	TRBV29-1	-	TRBJ1-2	TGCAGCGTTGAGGGACATAACTATGGCTACACCTTC	CSVEGHNYGYTF
-	TRBV15	TRBD2	TRBJ2-1	TGTGCCACCAGCAGAGATGCCCCCGGGACTAGCTACAATGAGCAGTTCTTC	CATSRDAPGTSYNEQFF
-	TRBV28	TRBD2	TRBJ2-7	TGTGCCAGCAGCTTAGCGGGGTTCTCCTACGAGCAGTACTTC	CASSLAGFSYEQYF
-	TRBV18	TRBD1	TRBJ1-1	TGTGCCAGCTCCTCACAGGGGGCGAACACTGAAGCTTTCTTT	CASSSQGANTEAFF
many	TRBV7-9	-	TRBJ2-1	TGTGCCAGCAGTCCCACAGGGTCCTACAATGAGCAGTTCTTC	CASSPTGSYNEQFF
-	TRBV28	-	TRBJ1-6	TGTGCCAGCAGGCACCGGGGTTATAATTCACCCCTCCACTTT	CASRHRGYNSPLHF
-	TRBV6-5	-	TRBJ1-4	TGTGCCAGCAGTTCCCATCGACGGACTACAAATGAAAAACTGTTTTTT	CASSSHRRTTNEKLFF
-	TRBV2	-	TRBJ2-7	TGTGCCAGGGGGCAGGTCTACGAGCAGTACTTC	CARGQVYEQYF
-	TRBV9	TRBD1	TRBJ1-1	TGTGCCAGCAGCGCAACAGGGGGCGCGGCTGAAGCTTTCTTT	CASSATGGAAEAFF